Below are 16 T cell receptor beta chains sequenced from a single sample in a study of HIV-infected patients and healthy controls. No cell fractionation was done, so the repertoire covers all unsorted peripheral blood T cells. Reverse transcription used approximately 500 ng RNA and constant-region primers for alpha and beta. Each of the alpha and beta chains got its own library through chain-specific third strand synthesis with indices. TCRdb re-derived calls from the 5' RACE reads in MiXCR, one entry per CDR3 protein. The table shows around 21,000 distinct CDR3 sequences, with roughly 8.9% occurring only once. The material sequenced was blood. Receptors originate from an adult in good health.

Ten or more counts support this clonotype. V gene TRBV6-2 or TRBV6-3 combines with J gene TRBJ1-1; the D gene is possibly TRBD1 (5 bases). The V gene's germline CDR1 is MNHEY and CDR2 SVGEGT. V was pared by 5 bases and J by 8 bases, with 18 bases between. This CDR3 spans 14 amino acids. This CDR3 is CASSRDGGGREAFF. The CDR3 DNA follows: TGTGCCAGCAGTCGCGATGGCGGGGGTCGGGAAGCTTTCTTT.

Judged by abundance, this clonotype is medium-sized. V is TRBV5-1 and J is TRBJ1-1; TRBD1 matches 7 bases. J gave up 4 bases and V 7 bases, and 7 bases lay outside the gene matches. Germline CDR1 reads SGHRS; CDR2 reads YFSETQ. The CDR3 has 13 residues. CDR3 in DNA: TGCGCCAGCCATGGGACAGCTGGCACTGAAGCTTTCTTT. Its translation is CASHGTAGTEAFF.

This chain links TRBV9 with TRBJ2-1; D not resolved. Germline V gene sequence: CDR1 SGDLS, CDR2 YYNGEE. This CDR3 has 12 amino acids. Trimming took off 0 bases at V and 6 bases at J, with 4 bases between the two ends. Written as DNA, the CDR3 is TGTGCCAGCAGCGTAGCCTTCAATGAGCAGTTCTTC. The encoded protein is CASSVAFNEQFF.

This clonotype has more than one count but fewer than ten. The rearrangement links TRBV4-1 to TRBJ2-3; D gene unclear. Germline V gene lookup returns CDR1 MGHRA and CDR2 YSYEKL. The CDR3 contains 11 residues. Trimming cost V 4 bases and J 8 bases, with 7 bases left between them. The CDR3 sequence is CASSLGFTQYF. CDR3 coding DNA: TGCGCCAGCAGCCTAGGCTTTACGCAGTATTTT.

In this sample, this clonotype turned up a few times. CDR3 in DNA: TGCGCCAGCAGCCCCGGGACCGAGATTTCCTACGAGCAGTACTTC. This codes for CASSPGTEISYEQYF. J is TRBJ2-7 and V is TRBV4-1; either TRBD1 or TRBD2 may supply D (5 bases each). The CDR3 extends over 15 amino acids. In germline, CDR1 is MGHRA, CDR2 YSYEKL. V lost 4 bases and J lost 1, with 14 bases in between.

A note on this clonotype: This may arise from a read error, as a much more abundant clone is one base away. The genes are TRBV6-6 and TRBJ1-3; 7 bases map to TRBD1. Germline V CDR1 and CDR2: MNHNY, SVGAGI (reference sequence). The CDR3 contains 13 residues. As DNA, the CDR3 is TGTACCAGCAGCAGGGACAGCGGAAACACCATATATTTT. Its translation is CTSSRDSGNTIYF.

This clonotype was seen more than once but under ten times. The genes are TRBV7-7 and TRBJ2-5, with D possibly matching TRBD1 (6 bases). Per the germline V gene, CDR1 is SSHAT and CDR2 is FNYEAQ (reference sequence). The CDR3 contains 16 residues. V lost 4 bases and J lost 0, with 15 bases in between. CDR3 amino acids: CASSSLGGAYQETQYF. The DNA for the CDR3 is TGTGCCAGCAGCTCCCTAGGGGGAGCGTACCAAGAGACCCAGTACTTC. The complete variable domain, with remaining parts taken from reference TRBV7-7 and TRBJ2-5, reads GAGVSQSPRYKVTKRGQDVTLRCDPISSHATLYWYQQALGQGPEFLTYFNYEAQPDKSGLPSDRFSAERPEGSISTLTIQRTEQRDSAMYRCASSSLGGAYQETQYFGPGTRLLVL.

This clonotype was picked up many times. The chain uses TRBV20-1 and TRBJ2-5; 9 nucleotides align to TRBD1. The CDR3 runs to 13 residues. The trim removed 5 bases at V and 5 bases at J, leaving 6 bases unmatched. Germline values: CDR1 DFQATT, CDR2 SNEGSKA (reference sequence). The CDR3 DNA sequence: TGCAGTGCTTTCACAGGGGGCGCCGAGACCCAGTACTTC. It yields the protein CSAFTGGAETQYF.

The table lists this clonotype with many counts. This chain uses TRBV5-5 with TRBJ1-4, with no clear D. The ends were cut back, 5 bases at V and 7 bases at J, with 9 bases in the middle. This CDR3 has 12 residues. The germline V gene has CDR1 SGHKS and CDR2 YYEKEE (reference sequence). The CDR3 sequence is CASRGSGEKLFF. CDR3 in DNA: TGTGCCAGCAGGGGTTCGGGTGAAAAACTGTTTTTT.

This clonotype is deemed medium-sized. V gene TRBV20-1 combines with J gene TRBJ2-1, with 10 bases that match TRBD2. The CDR3 runs 15 residues. The trim removed 0 bases at V and 4 bases at J, leaving 3 bases unmatched. The V gene's germline CDR1 is DFQATT and CDR2 SNEGSKA (reference sequence). Here the CDR3 reads CSARDVTSGYNEQFF. CDR3 coding DNA: TGCAGTGCTAGAGATGTGACTAGCGGGTACAATGAGCAGTTCTTC.

This clonotype was counted at least ten times. The chain links TRBV10-3 to TRBJ2-3; the D is unclear. The CDR3 runs 15 residues. The V and J ends lost 3 bases and 5 bases respectively, with 15 bases between them. From germline, CDR1 is ENHRY and CDR2 SYGVKD. CDR3 protein: CAISEFTPQLDTQYF. CDR3 bases: TGTGCCATCAGTGAATTCACCCCGCAGTTAGATACGCAGTATTTT.

This clonotype was counted ten times or more. V gene TRBV5-4 combines with J gene TRBJ1-4, with 8 bases that match TRBD1. The CDR3 has 15 amino acids. V was pared by 4 bases and J by 8 bases, with 10 bases of the junction left unmatched. In germline, CDR1 is SGHNT, CDR2 YYREEE (reference sequence). This chain's CDR3 is CASSDGTGVREKLFF. In nucleotides, the CDR3 is TGTGCCAGCAGCGACGGGACAGGAGTACGAGAAAAACTGTTTTTT.

There are many counts of this clonotype. The rearrangement uses TRBV4-1 and TRBJ2-7; 9 nucleotides align to TRBD2. The CDR3 sequence is 16 residues long. Germline V gene lookup returns CDR1 MGHRA and CDR2 YSYEKL. With 4 bases clipped from V and 4 bases from J, the junction kept 11 bases outside the gene matches. CDR3 coding DNA: TGCGCCAGCAGCCCCAACCCGGGACTAGCAGATTACGAGCAGTACTTC. Protein sequence: CASSPNPGLADYEQYF.

J is TRBJ2-1 and V is TRBV14, with a possible D match to TRBD2 (5 bases). CDR3 size: 14 residues. V was trimmed by 6 bases and J by 7 bases, leaving 16 bases between them. Germline values: CDR1 SGHDN, CDR2 FVKESK. This CDR3 is CASSRYYRENEQFF. Here the CDR3 DNA reads TGTGCCAGCAGTCGATACTATAGGGAGAATGAGCAGTTCTTC.

This clonotype was seen repeatedly, ten times or more. This CDR3 is CATERGSLYGYTF. CDR3 DNA sequence: TGTGCCACCGAAAGGGGATCTCTCTATGGCTACACCTTC. This sequence joins TRBV28 and TRBJ1-2, with D possibly being TRBD1 (5 bases). Trimming took off 10 bases at V and 4 bases at J, with 16 bases between the two ends. CDR3 size: 13 residues. Germline V gene lookup returns CDR1 MDHEN and CDR2 SYDVKM.

The chain carries TRBV6-5 and TRBJ2-3, with D possibly matching TRBD2 (6 bases). The CDR3 runs 13 residues. The germline gives CDR1 MNHEY, CDR2 SVGAGI. V gave up 5 bases and J gave up 4 bases, with 10 bases separating them. The CDR3 bases are TGTGCCAGCAGTATCGGGGGTGCAGATACGCAGTATTTT. Its protein is CASSIGGADTQYF.